One sample yielded the 30 T cell receptor beta chains listed below, sequenced in a study of T-cell memory formation after mild COVID-19. MiXCR was run by TCRdb on the 5' RACE reads, yielding one entry per CDR3 protein. Here the sample spans 150,000 to 200,000 distinct CDR3 sequences, roughly 11% being singletons. The sample consisted of PBMCs or a T cell subset sorted from them (not recorded which). The receptors come from a man between 18 and 35 years old who had mild COVID-19 (a few samples of this study predate the infection). Cell type and time point are not known.

At least ten counts were recorded for this clonotype. The chain has TRBV29-1 and TRBJ2-5, with 7 bases aligning to TRBD2. Germline V gives CDR1 SQVTM, CDR2 ANQGSEA. The trim removed 3 bases at V and 4 bases at J, leaving 5 bases unmatched. This CDR3 comprises 13 residues. The CDR3 spells CSVDRLAGETQYF. For the CDR3, the DNA is TGCAGCGTTGACAGACTAGCAGGAGAGACCCAGTACTTC.

V is TRBV20-1 and J is TRBJ1-2; D not resolved. Trimming removed 0 bases at V and 8 bases at J, with 13 bases between. The CDR3 length is 13 residues. Germline assignment: CDR1 DFQATT and CDR2 SNEGSKA (reference sequence). The CDR3 nucleotides are TGCAGTGCTAGAGATAGCGGACTGGAGGGCTACACCTTC. Its protein is CSARDSGLEGYTF.

CDR3 protein: CASSFQGPQEEAFF. DNA for the CDR3: TGCGCCAGCAGCTTTCAGGGGCCCCAAGAAGAAGCTTTCTTT. V is TRBV5-1 and J is TRBJ1-1, with D perhaps TRBD1 (6 bases). Germline values: CDR1 SGHRS, CDR2 YFSETQ. V shed 2 bases and J shed 8 bases, with 16 bases lying between them. The CDR3 length is 14 residues. Looking up the rest from reference TRBV5-1 and TRBJ1-1 gives the full variable domain: KAGVTQTPRYLIKTRGQQVTLSCSPISGHRSVSWYQQTPGQGLQFLFEYFSETQRNKGNFPGRFSGRQFSNSRSEMNVSTLELGDSALYLCASSFQGPQEEAFFGQGTRLTVV.

At least ten counts were recorded for this clonotype. The chain is built from TRBV20-1 and TRBJ1-4, with a possible D match to TRBD1 (5 bases). V was pared by 3 bases and J by 4 bases, with 15 bases between. CDR1 is DFQATT, CDR2 SNEGSKA, per germline (reference sequence). This CDR3 is 15 amino acids long. The CDR3 here is CSASPATGLNEKLFF. CDR3 nucleotides: TGCAGTGCTAGCCCGGCCACAGGACTTAATGAAAAACTGTTTTTT.

In this sample, this clonotype turned up a few times. V usage is TRBV29-1 and J usage is TRBJ2-3; D is uncertain. V lost 7 bases and J lost 3, with 5 bases in between. Germline CDR1 SQVTM, CDR2 ANQGSEA. This CDR3 has 10 residues. This chain's CDR3 is CSGMTDTQYF. The CDR3 coding sequence is TGCAGCGGCATGACAGATACGCAGTATTTT.

The CDR3 is CASNSGSGALGMNTEAFF. The CDR3 DNA is TGTGCCAGCAACTCGGGGTCGGGGGCTTTGGGTATGAACACTGAAGCTTTCTTT. J is TRBJ1-1 and V is TRBV12-3 or TRBV12-4, with TRBD1 as a possible D gene (6 bases). V lost 7 bases and J lost 0, with 24 bases in between. The CDR3 loop spans 18 amino acids.

This clonotype was detected only a few times. The chain employs TRBV20-1 and TRBJ2-5; tentatively, D is TRBD1 or TRBD2 (5 bases each). V dropped 5 bases and J dropped 0 bases, with 10 bases sitting between them. The CDR3 runs to 13 residues. Germline-derived CDR1 and CDR2 are DFQATT and SNEGSKA (reference sequence). CDR3 DNA: TGCAGTGCTTTAGAGGGGTACCAAGAGACCCAGTACTTC. Residues: CSALEGYQETQYF.

The chain combines TRBV9 with TRBJ1-2, with no clear D. V was clipped by 0 bases and J by 7 bases, with 10 bases between them. Germline V gene sequence: CDR1 SGDLS, CDR2 YYNGEE. This CDR3 comprises 13 residues. This CDR3 reads CASSVDSAAGYTF. The CDR3 DNA sequence: TGTGCCAGCAGCGTAGACAGTGCCGCTGGCTACACCTTC.

The V gene is TRBV5-1, the J gene TRBJ2-2; TRBD2 matches at 12 bases. Germline trimming cut 4 bases from V and 1 base from J; bases unmatched to any gene: 8. Germline values: CDR1 SGHRS, CDR2 YFSETQ. The CDR3 is 18 residues long. The CDR3 DNA sequence: TGCGCCAGCAGCACAACCCTGACTAGCGGGGGGAACACCGGGGAGCTGTTTTTT. Translated: CASSTTLTSGGNTGELFF.

This clonotype was detected only a few times. This sequence joins TRBV18 and TRBJ2-7; D is possibly TRBD1 (6 bases). Germline V CDR1 and CDR2: KGHSH, LQKENI. This CDR3 comprises 13 residues. V gave up 6 bases and J gave up 3 bases, with 12 bases separating them. CDR3 nucleotides: TGTGCCAGCTCGCTGACAGGCCTCTACGAGCAGTACGTC. Its translation is CASSLTGLYEQYV.

The rearrangement uses TRBV5-6 and TRBJ2-1; no reliable D call. The germline V and J ends were trimmed by 1 base and 5 bases, with 7 bases remaining between them. The CDR3 is made up of 13 amino acids. Germline values: CDR1 SGHDT, CDR2 YYEEEE. For the CDR3, the DNA is TGTGCCAGCAGCTTGACCAACGACAATGAGCAGTTCTTC. It encodes CASSLTNDNEQFF.

The chain links TRBV15 to TRBJ2-7; 10 nucleotides match TRBD2. After removal of 5 bases from V and 0 bases from J, the junction contained 13 bases not matched to a gene. The germline gives CDR1 LNHNV, CDR2 YYDKDF (reference sequence). The CDR3 contains 18 residues. In DNA form, the CDR3 reads TGTGCCACCAGCCCCGGGGGTAGCGGGGGGCAATCCTCCTACGAGCAGTACGTC. It is translated as CATSPGGSGGQSSYEQYV.

This clonotype showed up just once. This chain connects TRBV29-1 to TRBJ2-5; 14 nucleotides line up with TRBD2. This CDR3 comprises 14 residues. Trimming at V came to 5 bases and at J to 2 bases, leaving 1 base not matched to a gene. Germline CDR1 reads SQVTM; CDR2 reads ANQGSEA. The CDR3, as DNA: TGCAGCGTTTGGACTAGCGGGGGGCAAGAGACCCAGTACTTC. It codes for CSVWTSGGQETQYF.

The rearrangement uses TRBV20-1 and TRBJ2-3, with 16 positions matching TRBD2. CDR3 length equals 17 residues. V gave up 6 bases and J gave up 6 bases; unmatched junction bases: 12. In germline, CDR1 is DFQATT, CDR2 SNEGSKA (reference sequence). As DNA, the CDR3 is TGCAGTGCACTGGGACTAGCGGGGGGGCCGGCCGCTGATACGCAGTATTTT. Translated, it gives CSALGLAGGPAADTQYF.

This clonotype was observed many times. The chain links TRBV5-1 to TRBJ2-3; 15 bases are shared with TRBD2. With V trimmed by 4 bases and J by 4 bases, 4 bases remained unmatched. The CDR3 length is 16 residues. Germline lookup yields CDR1 SGHRS and CDR2 YFSETQ. Here the CDR3 DNA reads TGCGCCAGCAGCAAGGGACTAGCGGGGGGTGCAGATACGCAGTATTTT. Residues: CASSKGLAGGADTQYF. Full variable domain (remainder filled in from reference TRBV5-1 and TRBJ2-3): KAGVTQTPRYLIKTRGQQVTLSCSPISGHRSVSWYQQTPGQGLQFLFEYFSETQRNKGNFPGRFSGRQFSNSRSEMNVSTLELGDSALYLCASSKGLAGGADTQYFGPGTRLTVL.

This clonotype occurred a few times. The V and J genes are TRBV5-1 and TRBJ2-3; the match to TRBD2 covers 12 bases. CDR1 is SGHRS, CDR2 YFSETQ, per germline. The junction had 8 bases not matched to a gene; V was cut back by 0 bases and J by 6 bases. CDR3 size: 17 residues. CDR3 residues: CASSLAASGGATDTQYF. The CDR3 nucleotides read TGCGCCAGCAGCTTGGCCGCTAGCGGGGGGGCCACCGATACGCAGTATTTT.

The V and J genes are TRBV6-5 and TRBJ1-4, with 9 bases that match TRBD1. The V and J ends lost 0 bases and 7 bases, in that order; junction bases with no gene match: 3. CDR1 and CDR2 from the germline V gene are MNHEY and SVGAGI. The CDR3 is made up of 15 amino acids. The CDR3 loop reads CASSYSGTGLEKLFF. The DNA of the CDR3 is TGTGCCAGCAGTTACTCCGGGACAGGGCTTGAAAAACTGTTTTTT.

This clonotype was detected a few times. The rearrangement links TRBV3-1 to TRBJ1-2, with D hard to call. Trimming pared 5 bases from V and 5 bases from J, leaving 12 bases between. The CDR3 runs 13 residues. Germline V gives CDR1 LGHDT, CDR2 YNNKEL (reference sequence). The CDR3 nucleotides read TGTGCCAGCAGCGAGAGTTGGATGTATGGCTACACCTTC. It encodes CASSESWMYGYTF.

The chain employs TRBV7-2 and TRBJ2-1; 13 bases agree with TRBD2. The CDR3 runs 15 residues. V was clipped by 2 bases and J by 8 bases; unmatched bases: 3. Germline lookup yields CDR1 SGHTA and CDR2 FQGNSA. CDR3 protein: CASSLTSGGAYEQFF. CDR3 DNA sequence: TGTGCCAGCAGCTTAACTAGCGGGGGGGCCTATGAGCAGTTCTTC.

This clonotype was seen many times. The V and J genes are TRBV5-1 and TRBJ2-2; 8 bases map to TRBD1. Germline loops: CDR1 SGHRS, CDR2 YFSETQ. The CDR3 is 15 residues long. V was clipped by 4 bases and J by 7 bases; unmatched bases: 9. The CDR3 loop reads CASSPGQGIFGELFF. CDR3 coding DNA: TGCGCCAGCAGCCCAGGACAGGGTATCTTCGGGGAGCTGTTTTTT.

This clonotype was counted a few times. The junction and the germline gene differ at one end; a read error may be behind it. The chain recombines TRBV2 with TRBJ2-7; TRBD2 is a possible D gene (7 bases). The CDR3 runs 12 residues. Germline CDR1 SNHLY, CDR2 FYNNEI. In DNA, the CDR3 is TGTGCCAGCAGGGAAGGGGGGGACGAGCAGTACTTC. It yields the protein CASREGGDEQYF.

The table lists this clonotype with a few counts. The chain employs TRBV7-2 and TRBJ2-1; D possibly uses TRBD1 or TRBD2 (5 bases each). The V and J ends lost 1 base and 9 bases respectively, with 16 bases between them. This CDR3 has 15 amino acids. Germline CDR1 SGHTA, CDR2 FQGNSA. CDR3 loop: CASSLVVPGTTEQFF. The DNA for the CDR3 is TGTGCCAGCAGCTTAGTTGTTCCCGGGACCACTGAGCAGTTCTTC.

The J gene is TRBJ2-7, the V gene TRBV12-3 or TRBV12-4; tentatively, D is TRBD2 (7 bases). The CDR3 sequence is 12 residues long. Trimming left V 5 bases short and J 6 bases short, with 11 bases between. CDR3 in amino acids: CASSGGGLEQYF. The CDR3 bases are TGTGCCAGCAGTGGCGGGGGCCTCGAGCAGTACTTC.

The gene calls are TRBV5-1 and TRBJ1-1; no definite D call. There are 14 residues in the CDR3. Germline V gene sequence: CDR1 SGHRS, CDR2 YFSETQ. Trimming took 4 bases from V and 1 from J, leaving 11 bases between them. The CDR3 is CASSLTGENTEAFF. The CDR3 nucleotides read TGCGCCAGCAGCCTCACTGGGGAGAACACTGAAGCTTTCTTT.

This clonotype turned up a few times. V is TRBV7-2 and J is TRBJ1-4; D not certain. Germline CDR1 is SGHTA and CDR2 is FQGNSA. Trimming took off 0 bases at V and 4 bases at J, with 9 bases between the two ends. The CDR3 spans 15 residues. CDR3 sequence (DNA): TGTGCCAGCAGCTTAGCAGCGGCGGGTAATGAAAAACTGTTTTTT. This encodes CASSLAAAGNEKLFF.

V and J are TRBV3-1 and TRBJ1-2, with unresolved D. Germline assignment: CDR1 LGHDT and CDR2 YNNKEL (reference sequence). This CDR3 is built from 13 residues. Trimming shortened V by 1 base and J by 8 bases, and 11 bases separated the two germline ends. The CDR3 bases are TGTGCCAGCAGCCAAGTCCAGGCCTCCGGCTACACCTTC. This codes for CASSQVQASGYTF.

This clonotype appeared a few times. The chain employs TRBV28 and TRBJ1-1; D remains ambiguous. This CDR3 region has 16 residues. Germline loops: CDR1 MDHEN, CDR2 SYDVKM. V shed 2 bases and J shed 3 bases, with 16 bases lying between them. DNA of the CDR3: TGTGCCAGCAGTTTAGACCCCGGTCCGACGCACACTGAAGCTTTCTTT. Its protein is CASSLDPGPTHTEAFF.

The chain recombines TRBV5-1 with TRBJ1-1; 9 nucleotides align to TRBD1. The V segment lost 6 bases and the J segment 3 bases; nucleotides outside the gene matches: 3. The CDR3 length is 13 residues. Germline-derived CDR1 and CDR2 are SGHRS and YFSETQ. CDR3 nucleotides: TGCGCCAGCAATAGGGACAGGGACACTGAAGCTTTCTTT. This translates into CASNRDRDTEAFF.

This chain connects TRBV5-1 to TRBJ1-2; D is uncertain. V dropped 6 bases and J dropped 2 bases, with 8 bases sitting between them. Germline CDR1 SGHRS, CDR2 YFSETQ. CDR3 length: 12 amino acids. The DNA for the CDR3 is TGCGCCAGCAAAGGGCTGAACTATGGCTACACCTTC. Translation gives CASKGLNYGYTF.

The chain uses TRBV30 and TRBJ2-7; no clear D. The V end was cut by 0 bases, the J end by 0 bases, with 6 bases between. Germline assignment: CDR1 GTSNPN and CDR2 SVGIG (reference sequence). The CDR3 has 13 residues. CDR3 amino acids: CAWSVLNSYEQYF. CDR3 nucleotide sequence: TGTGCCTGGAGTGTACTAAACTCCTACGAGCAGTACTTC.